Each of the 30 T cell receptor beta chains below was sequenced from the same sample in a study of CD8 T cells in Susac syndrome. After extraction with the RNeasy kit, roughly 0.5 to 1 ug of the RNA was reverse transcribed using random hexamers. TCRdb reprocessed the immunoSEQ multiplex PCR reads with MiXCR, giving one entry per CDR3 protein. The sample records roughly 120,000 distinct CDR3 sequences, more than 85% being singletons. The sample was CD4+ T cells from PBMCs. The receptors derive from a human donor with multiple sclerosis.

V gene TRBV30 combines with J gene TRBJ1-6, with a weak D call TRBD1 (5 bases). The CDR3 is 13 residues long. Trimming stripped 5 bases from V and 7 bases from J, with 12 bases between. The germline gives CDR1 GTSNPN, CDR2 SVGIG (reference sequence). The CDR3 sequence: CAWGGDPNSPLHF. In DNA, the CDR3 is TGTGCCTGGGGAGGGGACCCAAATTCACCCCTCCACTTT.

The chain recombines TRBV7-9 with TRBJ2-7, with TRBD1 matching over 8 bases. The CDR3 has 11 amino acids. Germline values: CDR1 SEHNR, CDR2 FQNEAQ (reference sequence). V shed 9 bases, J shed 3 bases, and the junction held 1 base outside the gene matches. For the CDR3, the DNA is TGTGCCAGTGGGACAGGCTACGAGCAGTACTTC. It yields the protein CASGTGYEQYF.

This rearrangement joins TRBV13 to TRBJ1-5; TRBD1 aligns across 11 bases. Germline V CDR1 and CDR2: PRHDT, FYEKMQ (reference sequence). The CDR3 has 18 residues. Trimming removed 4 bases from V and 0 bases from J; junction bases left unmatched: 8. The CDR3 coding sequence is TGTGCCAGCAGCTCCCAAGGGACAGGGGGATATAGCAATCAGCCCCAGCATTTT. Its translation: CASSSQGTGGYSNQPQHF. Using reference TRBV13 and TRBJ1-5 for the parts outside the CDR3, the full variable domain is AAGVIQSPRHLIKEKRETATLKCYPIPRHDTVYWYQQGPGQDPQFLISFYEKMQSDKGSIPDRFSAQQFSDYHSELNMSSLELGDSALYFCASSSQGTGGYSNQPQHFGDGTRLSIL.

The V gene is TRBV5-1, the J gene TRBJ2-7; the D gene is possibly TRBD1 (6 bases). Germline CDR1 SGHRS, CDR2 YFSETQ. Between the trimmed V and J ends, which lost 4 bases and 4 bases, there was a span of 18 bases. The CDR3 contains 15 residues. The CDR3 nucleotides are TGCGCCAGCAGCACTACCCCAGGGGATTGGTACGAGCAGTACTTC. Its protein is CASSTTPGDWYEQYF.

The genes are TRBV5-5 and TRBJ2-5; D ambiguous. V gave up 0 bases and J gave up 7 bases, with 10 bases separating them. The CDR3 has 13 amino acids. Per the germline V gene, CDR1 is SGHKS and CDR2 is YYEKEE (reference sequence). The DNA for the CDR3 is TGTGCCAGCAGCTTGGAGGTCCGAGGGACCCAGTACTTC. Amino acids: CASSLEVRGTQYF.

This clonotype occurred a few times. The V call is TRBV29-1, the J call TRBJ2-7; 9 positions match TRBD1. This CDR3 region has 14 residues. V was clipped by 4 bases and J by 5 bases; unmatched bases: 9. The V gene's germline CDR1 is SQVTM and CDR2 ANQGSEA. The CDR3, as DNA: TGCAGCGTTGCTGGCCACAGGGGGCTCCACGAGCAGTACTTC. Translated: CSVAGHRGLHEQYF.

The chain has TRBV7-9 and TRBJ2-3; D is unclear. CDR1 SEHNR and CDR2 FQNEAQ come from the germline V gene (reference sequence). V lost 6 bases to trimming and J lost 6 bases, with 4 bases between them. The length of the CDR3 is 10 residues. The CDR3 DNA follows: TGTGCCAGCAGTTCGGATACGCAGTATTTT. It yields the protein CASSSDTQYF.

The J gene is TRBJ1-1, the V gene TRBV29-1; 7 bases agree with TRBD1. CDR3 length equals 11 residues. Germline V gives CDR1 SQVTM, CDR2 ANQGSEA. CDR3 DNA: TGCAGAGAGAGACAGGGCGATGGAGCTTTCTTT. It encodes CRERQGDGAFF.

About this clonotype: Mismatch with germline at one junction end may stem from a read error. The chain carries TRBV30 and TRBJ2-5; D possibly uses TRBD1 or TRBD2 (5 bases each). The CDR3 sequence is 14 residues long. CDR1 and CDR2 from the germline V gene are GTSNPN and SVGIG (reference sequence). The CDR3 DNA is TGTGCCTGGAGCAGACACTCCACCCAGGGAGTCGTTGACTTC. Translated: CAWSRHSTQGVVDF.

The genes are TRBV20-1 and TRBJ2-5, with D perhaps given as TRBD1 or TRBD2 (6 bases each). This CDR3 contains 15 residues. The V end was cut by 2 bases, the J end by 5 bases, with 18 bases between. Looked up from germline, CDR1 is DFQATT and CDR2 is SNEGSKA (reference sequence). CDR3 nucleotide sequence: TGCAGTGCTAGAATCCCCGGGGGCTGGCGGGAGACCCAGTACTTC. Translating it yields CSARIPGGWRETQYF.

The rearrangement joins TRBV5-1 to TRBJ2-7; 7 bases are shared with TRBD1. The length of the CDR3 is 14 residues. With V trimmed by 2 bases and J by 3 bases, 5 bases remained unmatched. The germline V gene has CDR1 SGHRS and CDR2 YFSETQ. The CDR3 DNA reads as TGCGCCAGCAGCTTAAGGACAGGCCACTACGAGCAGTACTTC. The encoded protein is CASSLRTGHYEQYF.

J is TRBJ2-7 and V is TRBV20-1; 7 positions agree with TRBD1. The J segment lost 1 base and the V segment lost 5 bases, leaving 8 bases of the junction unmatched. Germline V gene lookup returns CDR1 DFQATT and CDR2 SNEGSKA (reference sequence). The CDR3 consists of 14 residues. The CDR3 nucleotides read TGCAGTGCTGAGACAGGGACGGGGTCCTACGAGCAGTACTTC. This gives the protein CSAETGTGSYEQYF.

V and J are TRBV5-6 and TRBJ1-2, with TRBD1 identical over 8 bases. Trimming at V came to 0 bases and at J to 1 base, leaving 5 bases not matched to a gene. The germline gives CDR1 SGHDT, CDR2 YYEEEE. This CDR3 has 16 amino acids. The CDR3 coding sequence is TGTGCCAGCAGCTTGGCCGGACAGGGAATTAACTATGGCTACACCTTC. This encodes CASSLAGQGINYGYTF.

This rearrangement joins TRBV12-3 or TRBV12-4 to TRBJ2-3, with 8 bases that match TRBD2. With 8 bases clipped from V and 4 bases from J, the junction kept 11 bases outside the gene matches. The CDR3 sequence is 15 residues long. This CDR3 is CASGAGGGRADTQYF. The CDR3 nucleotides read TGTGCCAGCGGGGCAGGCGGGGGGAGGGCAGATACGCAGTATTTT.

J is TRBJ1-2 and V is TRBV14, with a possible D match to TRBD1 (5 bases). This CDR3 is 14 amino acids long. Deletions cut 6 bases from V and 3 bases from J, with 14 bases between. Germline V gene lookup returns CDR1 SGHDN and CDR2 FVKESK. The CDR3 sequence is CASSPGGNDYGYTF. CDR3 nucleotide sequence: TGTGCCAGCAGTCCCGGGGGAAACGACTATGGCTACACCTTC.

This clonotype has only a few counts. The chain employs TRBV6-6 and TRBJ2-2; D possibly corresponds to TRBD2 (5 bases). CDR3 size: 14 residues. Germline CDR1 reads MNHNY; CDR2 reads SVGAGI (reference sequence). V lost 7 bases and J lost 4, with 13 bases in between. For the CDR3, the DNA is TGTGCCAGCATTAGTGCGGGCCCCACCGGGGAGCTGTTTTTT. Amino acid sequence: CASISAGPTGELFF.

V usage is TRBV19 and J usage is TRBJ1-5; D gene unclear. Germline assignment: CDR1 LNHDA and CDR2 SQIVND (reference sequence). V lost 5 bases, J lost 5 bases, and 10 bases lay in between. The CDR3 is 13 amino acids. The CDR3 loop is CASSQGRDQPQHF. Written as DNA, the CDR3 is TGTGCCAGTAGTCAAGGGAGGGATCAGCCCCAGCATTTT.

The CDR3 DNA reads as TGTGCCAGCAGCCAAGAGGTGGGGGACGGCTACACCTTC. Protein product: CASSQEVGDGYTF. V usage is TRBV4-2 and J usage is TRBJ1-2, with D maybe TRBD1 (5 bases). Per the germline V gene, CDR1 is LGHNA and CDR2 is YNFKEQ. V shed 0 bases and J shed 8 bases, with 10 bases lying between them. The CDR3 length is 13 residues.

The chain carries TRBV20-1 and TRBJ1-5; 7 bases are a match to TRBD1. CDR3 length: 14 amino acids. V lost 1 base, J lost 5 bases, and 5 bases stayed unmatched. The germline V gene encodes CDR1 DFQATT and CDR2 SNEGSKA (reference sequence). CDR3: CSARVGRGDQPQHF. The DNA of the CDR3 is TGCAGTGCTAGAGTTGGCAGGGGGGATCAGCCCCAGCATTTT.

V is TRBV9 and J is TRBJ2-5, with D tentatively TRBD2 (5 bases). With 0 bases removed from V and 5 bases from J, the gap between germline ends came to 11 bases. This CDR3 has 14 amino acids. Germline-derived CDR1 and CDR2 are SGDLS and YYNGEE. CDR3 sequence: CASSVDRGAETQYF. The CDR3 region has the DNA TGTGCCAGCAGCGTAGATCGGGGAGCGGAGACCCAGTACTTC.

V gene TRBV28 combines with J gene TRBJ2-3; 9 bases map to TRBD2. CDR1 and CDR2 (germline): MDHEN, SYDVKM. The CDR3 totals 16 residues. J was trimmed by 3 bases and V by 2 bases; bases with no gene match: 6. Written as DNA, the CDR3 is TGTGCCAGCAGTTTAATGGCGGGGGGGAGGACAGATACGCAGTATTTT. It encodes CASSLMAGGRTDTQYF.

V gene TRBV20-1 combines with J gene TRBJ2-1, with a tentative D call TRBD1 (7 bases). The V end was cut by 3 bases, the J end by 5 bases, with 14 bases between. Germline CDR1 is DFQATT and CDR2 is SNEGSKA (reference sequence). The CDR3 runs 14 residues. In DNA form, the CDR3 reads TGCAGTGCTAGCCGGGGAGGACAGGACAATGAGCAGTTCTTC. It specifies CSASRGGQDNEQFF.

The rearrangement uses TRBV7-9 and TRBJ2-3, with 10 bases aligning to TRBD2. The CDR3 loop spans 16 amino acids. From germline, CDR1 is SEHNR and CDR2 FQNEAQ (reference sequence). After removal of 3 bases from V and 2 bases from J, the junction contained 5 bases not matched to a gene. CDR3: CASSFISGGYTDTQYF. DNA for the CDR3: TGTGCCAGCAGCTTCATTAGCGGGGGGTACACAGATACGCAGTATTTT.

On this clonotype itself: Germline and junction disagree at one end, which may indicate a read error. The J gene is TRBJ1-1, the V gene TRBV7-9; 9 bases are shared with TRBD1. The germline gives CDR1 SEHNR, CDR2 FQNEAQ (reference sequence). CDR3 length: 15 residues. CDR3 sequence: CASSRLGQGNSEAFF. The CDR3, as DNA: TGTGCCAGCAGCCGCCTTGGACAGGGGAACTCTGAAGCTTTCTTT. Drawing the rest from reference TRBV7-9 and TRBJ1-1, the complete variable domain is DTGVSQNPRHKITKRGQNVTFRCDPISEHNRLYWYRQTLGQGPEFLTYFQNEAQLEKSRLLSDRFSAERPKGSFSTLEIQRTEQGDSAMYLCASSRLGQGNSEAFFGQGTRLTVV.

The chain recombines TRBV28 with TRBJ2-7, with D uncertain. CDR1 and CDR2 (germline): MDHEN, SYDVKM. V dropped 4 bases and J dropped 2 bases, with 12 bases sitting between them. The CDR3 is 14 amino acids. The CDR3 is CASSSSGRTYEQYF. DNA for the CDR3: TGTGCCAGCAGTTCCTCGGGTAGGACCTACGAGCAGTACTTC.

This clonotype was found once. The rearrangement links TRBV29-1 to TRBJ1-2; no reliable D call. The germline CDR1 and CDR2 sequences are SQVTM and ANQGSEA. V lost 3 bases, J lost 7 bases, and 9 bases lay in between. CDR3 length: 11 residues. CDR3 sequence reads: CSVESHSGYTF. DNA of the CDR3: TGCAGCGTTGAGTCCCACTCTGGCTACACCTTC.

This clonotype occurred once. The chain links TRBV12-3 or TRBV12-4 to TRBJ2-5; TRBD2 agrees at 9 bases. The junction had 6 bases not matched to a gene; V was cut back by 3 bases and J by 1 base. The CDR3 has 16 residues. The CDR3 here is CASSFFSGGIQETQYF. The CDR3 region has the DNA TGTGCCAGCAGTTTTTTTAGCGGGGGAATCCAAGAGACCCAGTACTTC.

The J gene is TRBJ2-6, the V gene TRBV6-6; no firm D call. Looked up from germline, CDR1 is MNHNY and CDR2 is SVGAGI (reference sequence). The CDR3 has 16 residues. V lost 9 bases, J lost 2 bases, and 17 bases lay in between. In nucleotides, the CDR3 is TGTGCCAGTACACCGTTTGGAGAGACTGGGGCCAACGTCCTGACTTTC. It specifies CASTPFGETGANVLTF.

The J gene is TRBJ2-1, the V gene TRBV7-2; 9 nucleotides line up with TRBD1. Germline trimming cut 8 bases from V and 4 bases from J; bases unmatched to any gene: 9. The CDR3 is 15 residues long. The germline CDR1 and CDR2 sequences are SGHTA and FQGNSA. The CDR3 DNA is TGTGCCAGCCGGACCGGACAGGGGAGTTACAATGAGCAGTTCTTC. Amino acids: CASRTGQGSYNEQFF.

The J gene is TRBJ1-1, the V gene TRBV15, with D possibly matching TRBD1 (5 bases). There are 15 residues in the CDR3. The V end was cut by 1 base, the J end by 4 bases, with 13 bases between. Germline lookup yields CDR1 LNHNV and CDR2 YYDKDF (reference sequence). The CDR3 DNA reads TGTGCCACCAGCAGAGTCGGGACTGCGGGCACTGAAGCTTTCTTT. It translates to CATSRVGTAGTEAFF.